The clone carrying this TCR beta chain was picked up a small number of times. These data are taken from a study of blood T cell repertoires in COVID-19. On the study more broadly: Whether acute or convalescent, the COVID-19 samples came from the United States, Italy and Spain.

CDR1 SEHNR and CDR2 FQNEAQ come from the germline V gene (reference sequence). This CDR3 contains 12 residues. The V end was cut by 8 bases, the J end by 2 bases, with 9 bases between. In the authors' methods: From reference gene primer amplification, estimates of nucleated cell counts were derived. Profiled with immunoSEQ multiplex PCR; TCRdb holds only in-frame clones, not every one. The V and J calls and the clone size are those of that table, but D and trimming were determined from the DNA. The sample holds hundreds of thousands of clones; approximately 86% are singletons and the top ten take 2% to 2.5%.

This receptor was identified in a woman younger than 45 who had recovered from COVID-19. V gene TRBV7-9 combines with J gene TRBJ1-2; D is unresolved. The source material was peripheral blood. This CDR3 reads CASSAQNYGYTF. Written as DNA, the CDR3 is TGTGCCAGCTCCGCCCAGAACTATGGCTACACCTTC.